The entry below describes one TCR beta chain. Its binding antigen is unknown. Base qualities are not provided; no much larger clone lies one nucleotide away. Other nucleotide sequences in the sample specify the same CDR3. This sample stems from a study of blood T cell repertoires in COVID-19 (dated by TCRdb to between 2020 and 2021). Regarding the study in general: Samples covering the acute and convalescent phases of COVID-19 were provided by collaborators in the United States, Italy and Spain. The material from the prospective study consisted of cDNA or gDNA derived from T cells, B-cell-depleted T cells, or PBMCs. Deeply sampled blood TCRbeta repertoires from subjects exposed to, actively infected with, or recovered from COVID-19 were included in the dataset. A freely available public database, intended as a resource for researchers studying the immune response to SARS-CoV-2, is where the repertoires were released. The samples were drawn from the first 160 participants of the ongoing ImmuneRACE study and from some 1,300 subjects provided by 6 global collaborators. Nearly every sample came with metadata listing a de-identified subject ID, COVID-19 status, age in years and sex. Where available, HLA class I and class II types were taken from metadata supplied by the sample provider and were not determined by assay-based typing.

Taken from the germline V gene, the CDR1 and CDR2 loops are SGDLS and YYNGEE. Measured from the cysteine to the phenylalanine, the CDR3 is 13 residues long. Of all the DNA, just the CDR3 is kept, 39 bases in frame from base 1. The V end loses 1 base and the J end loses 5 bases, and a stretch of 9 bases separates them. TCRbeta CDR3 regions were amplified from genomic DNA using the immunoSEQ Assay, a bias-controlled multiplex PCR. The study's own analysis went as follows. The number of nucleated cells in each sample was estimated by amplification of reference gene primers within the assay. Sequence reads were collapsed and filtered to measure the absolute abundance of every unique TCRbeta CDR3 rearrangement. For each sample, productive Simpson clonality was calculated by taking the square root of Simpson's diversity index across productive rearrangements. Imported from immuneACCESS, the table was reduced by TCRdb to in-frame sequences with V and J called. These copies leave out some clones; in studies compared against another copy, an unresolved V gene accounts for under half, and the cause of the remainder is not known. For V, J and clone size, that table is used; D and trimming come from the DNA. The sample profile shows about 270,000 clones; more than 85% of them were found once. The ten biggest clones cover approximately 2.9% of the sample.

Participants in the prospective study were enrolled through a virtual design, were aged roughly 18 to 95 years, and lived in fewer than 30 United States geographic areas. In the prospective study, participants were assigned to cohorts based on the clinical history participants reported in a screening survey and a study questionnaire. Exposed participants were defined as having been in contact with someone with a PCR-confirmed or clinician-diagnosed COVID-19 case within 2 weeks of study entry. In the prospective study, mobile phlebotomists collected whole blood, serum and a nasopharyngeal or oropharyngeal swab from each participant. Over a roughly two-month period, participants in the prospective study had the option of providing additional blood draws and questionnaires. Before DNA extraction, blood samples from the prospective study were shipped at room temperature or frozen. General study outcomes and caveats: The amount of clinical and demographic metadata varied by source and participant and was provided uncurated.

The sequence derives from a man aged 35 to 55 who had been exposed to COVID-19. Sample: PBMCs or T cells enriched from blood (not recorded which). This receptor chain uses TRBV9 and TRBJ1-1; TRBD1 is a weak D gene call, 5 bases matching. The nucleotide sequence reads TGTGCCAGCAGCGTAAGCCAGGGTACTGAAGCTTTCTTT. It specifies CASSVSQGTEAFF.